These 9 T cell receptor beta chains were sequenced from one sample in a study of T cell responses to AZD1222 COVID-19 vaccine. Libraries were prepared by immunoSEQ multiplex PCR; TCRdb keeps only in-frame clonotypes and omits some of them. The top ten hold 0.85% to 0.95% of the sample, which has approximately 130,000 clones, 85% to 95% seen once. The sequences come from peripheral blood, collected on day 0 of AZD1222 vaccination. The source is an adult in good health.

The V and J genes are TRBV11-1 and TRBJ1-6, with D unresolved. V was clipped by 5 bases and J by 11 bases, with 13 bases between them. Per germline, CDR1 SGHAT and CDR2 FQDESV (reference sequence). The CDR3 is 13 amino acids. In DNA, the CDR3 is TGTGCCAGCAGCACGAAGGAGCTTACACCCCTCCACTTT. Translating gives CASSTKELTPLHF.

This chain connects TRBV12-3 or TRBV12-4 to TRBJ1-1; possible D gene TRBD1, 6 bases. CDR3 length equals 12 residues. Trimming pared 6 bases from V and 5 bases from J, leaving 10 bases between. CDR3 sequence: CASRPQGTEAFF. As DNA, the CDR3 is TGTGCCAGCAGGCCCCAGGGGACTGAAGCTTTCTTT.

The chain joins TRBV2 to TRBJ1-5; D may be TRBD1 (6 bases). CDR1 and CDR2 (germline): SNHLY, FYNNEI. V gave up 5 bases and J gave up 5 bases, with 13 bases separating them. The CDR3 extends over 14 amino acids. In nucleotides, the CDR3 is TGTGCCAGCAGTTCACAGGGTGGGGATCAGCCCCAGCATTTT. Its protein product is CASSSQGGDQPQHF.

The chain is built from TRBV9 and TRBJ2-1, with 8 bases lining up with TRBD2. The germline CDR1 and CDR2 sequences are SGDLS and YYNGEE. The CDR3 consists of 15 residues. After removal of 0 bases from V and 4 bases from J, the junction contained 3 bases not matched to a gene. The CDR3 loop is CASSVGGGTYNEQFF. The CDR3, as DNA: TGTGCCAGCAGCGTAGGCGGGGGGACATACAATGAGCAGTTCTTC.

The chain links TRBV19 to TRBJ1-5; the D gene is possibly TRBD1 (6 bases). The germline gives CDR1 LNHDA, CDR2 SQIVND (reference sequence). The CDR3 is made up of 16 amino acids. V shed 3 bases and J shed 4 bases, with 16 bases lying between them. The CDR3 DNA sequence: TGTGCCAGTAGTATTTGGGTACAGGGCGGAAATCAGCCCCAGCATTTT. Amino acid sequence: CASSIWVQGGNQPQHF.

The rearrangement uses TRBV6-1 and TRBJ1-6, with no clear D. Germline V gene sequence: CDR1 MNHNS, CDR2 SASEGT. This CDR3 has 14 residues. Trimming pared 4 bases from V and 2 bases from J, leaving 6 bases between. CDR3 sequence (DNA): TGTGCCAGCAGTGTAGCGACCTATAATTCACCCCTCCACTTT. It specifies CASSVATYNSPLHF.

The chain is built from TRBV19 and TRBJ2-1; D perhaps matches TRBD2 (6 bases). V shed 4 bases and J shed 8 bases, with 18 bases lying between them. Germline-derived CDR1 and CDR2 are LNHDA and SQIVND (reference sequence). The CDR3 runs to 15 residues. The CDR3 region has the DNA TGTGCCAGTAGTAGAACCGGGTCAGCGGGCGATGAGCAGTTCTTC. Protein product: CASSRTGSAGDEQFF.

CDR3 amino acids: CASSTQGLEVGTEAFF. For the CDR3, the DNA is TGCGCCAGCAGCACACAGGGGCTCGAGGTGGGCACTGAAGCTTTCTTT. The chain employs TRBV5-1 and TRBJ1-1; 7 bases agree with TRBD1. This CDR3 spans 16 amino acids. The germline V gene encodes CDR1 SGHRS and CDR2 YFSETQ. V trimming: 4 bases; J trimming: 4 bases; junction bases outside the gene matches: 13.

The chain uses TRBV6-5 and TRBJ2-1; no definite D call. With 8 bases removed from V and 0 bases from J, the gap between germline ends came to 14 bases. CDR1 is MNHEY and CDR2 is SVGAGI in the germline V gene. This CDR3 region has 15 residues. As DNA, the CDR3 is TGTGCCAGCTGGAGTATTTTCAGCTCCTACAATGAGCAGTTCTTC. Translated: CASWSIFSSYNEQFF.